What follows are 25 T cell receptor beta chains derived from one specimen sequenced in a study of blood T cell repertoires in COVID-19. Clones were read by immunoSEQ multiplex PCR, and TCRdb kept only the in-frame ones, dropping some. This table has a few hundred thousand clones, roughly 86% appearing once. The sample comprised peripheral blood. The receptor set was obtained from a woman aged 30 to 39 with COVID-19, enrolled during active disease.

This clone showed up just once. V and J are TRBV6-1 and TRBJ2-1; D is unclear. The V gene lost 4 bases and the J gene lost 6 bases, with 19 bases spanning the gap. The germline gives CDR1 MNHNS, CDR2 SASEGT. This CDR3 region has 16 residues. Here the CDR3 reads CASSAKRSPEANEQFF. The CDR3, as DNA: TGTGCCAGCAGTGCAAAGAGGAGTCCAGAGGCCAATGAGCAGTTCTTC.

The chain links TRBV19 to TRBJ1-2; possibly TRBD1 for D (6 bases). CDR1 and CDR2 from the germline V gene are LNHDA and SQIVND (reference sequence). V was clipped by 6 bases and J by 3 bases, with 11 bases between them. This CDR3 spans 13 amino acids. The CDR3 bases are TGTGCCAGTAGGGGGGCGAATGACTATGGCTACACCTTC. This codes for CASRGANDYGYTF.

V usage is TRBV24-1 and J usage is TRBJ1-5, with 7 positions matching TRBD1. The trim removed 3 bases at V and 4 bases at J, leaving 2 bases unmatched. The CDR3 is made up of 14 amino acids. Germline V CDR1 and CDR2: KGHDR, SFDVKD. The CDR3 DNA reads TGTGCCACCAGTGATGCGGACAGGAATCAGCCCCAGCATTTT. Protein product: CATSDADRNQPQHF.

J is TRBJ1-5 and V is TRBV2, with 9 bases fitting TRBD1. V shed 7 bases, J shed 4 bases, and the junction held 2 bases outside the gene matches. This CDR3 spans 13 amino acids. Germline loops: CDR1 SNHLY, CDR2 FYNNEI. Here the CDR3 DNA reads TGTGCCAGCATGGGACAGGGAAATCAGCCCCAGCATTTT. Residues: CASMGQGNQPQHF.

The chain recombines TRBV4-1 with TRBJ1-1; a possible D gene is TRBD1 (6 bases). From germline, CDR1 is MGHRA and CDR2 YSYEKL. V was cut by 1 base and J by 1 base, with 10 bases left in between. This CDR3 region has 15 residues. The CDR3 loop reads CASSQVQGSNTEAFF. The CDR3 region has the DNA TGCGCCAGCAGCCAAGTGCAGGGGTCGAACACTGAAGCTTTCTTT.

This clone was picked up one time. The CDR3 region is CASSSRGSTDTQYF. CDR3 bases: TGTGCCAGCAGCTCAAGGGGGAGTACAGATACGCAGTATTTT. The V and J genes are TRBV5-4 and TRBJ2-3; D possibly corresponds to TRBD1 (6 bases). Germline V gene data show CDR1 as SGHNT and CDR2 as YYREEE (reference sequence). This CDR3 contains 14 residues. The ends were cut back, 3 bases at V and 3 bases at J, with 11 bases in the middle.

Only a few counts were recorded for this clone. V and J are TRBV5-6 and TRBJ1-2; 7 bases line up with TRBD1. The CDR3 is 15 residues long. The V segment lost 4 bases and the J segment 5 bases; nucleotides outside the gene matches: 11. Germline V gene data show CDR1 as SGHDT and CDR2 as YYEEEE. The CDR3 DNA sequence: TGTGCCAGCAGCGGCAAGGGACAGTCGAGGTATGGCTACACCTTC. It is translated as CASSGKGQSRYGYTF.

The chain is built from TRBV30 and TRBJ1-2, with D perhaps matching TRBD1 (5 bases). Trimming took off 3 bases at V and 8 bases at J, with 16 bases between the two ends. CDR3 length: 13 amino acids. Germline V gene data show CDR1 as GTSNPN and CDR2 as SVGIG (reference sequence). The DNA of the CDR3 is TGTGCCTGGAGCCCAGGGACTTTCTGGGGCTACACCTTC. Its translation: CAWSPGTFWGYTF.

The rearrangement joins TRBV5-1 to TRBJ1-6, with no clear D. Between the trimmed V and J ends, which lost 0 bases and 6 bases, there was a span of 7 bases. The length of the CDR3 is 14 residues. Germline lookup yields CDR1 SGHRS and CDR2 YFSETQ. The DNA for the CDR3 is TGCGCCAGCAGCTTGGGGCAGATTAATTCACCCCTCCACTTT. It codes for CASSLGQINSPLHF.

V usage is TRBV4-2 and J usage is TRBJ1-6; D unclear. From germline, CDR1 is LGHNA and CDR2 YNFKEQ. The length of the CDR3 is 16 residues. Trimming took off 0 bases at V and 7 bases at J, with 13 bases between the two ends. The CDR3 DNA sequence: TGTGCCAGCAGCCAAGACCCCGCCAGGCAGAATTCACCCCTCCACTTT. It encodes CASSQDPARQNSPLHF.

The V gene is TRBV19, the J gene TRBJ1-4; 8 bases line up with TRBD1. Losses at the gene ends were 1 base for V and 4 bases for J; bases not matched to a gene: 11. The CDR3 is made up of 18 amino acids. The germline gives CDR1 LNHDA, CDR2 SQIVND (reference sequence). CDR3 sequence (DNA): TGTGCCAGTAGTATAGTCTGGCAGGGGGCACGGGTTAATGAAAAACTGTTTTTT. Translation: CASSIVWQGARVNEKLFF. Full variable domain (outside the CDR3, taken from reference TRBV19 and TRBJ1-4): DGGITQSPKYLFRKEGQNVTLSCEQNLNHDAMYWYRQDPGQGLRLIYYSQIVNDFQKGDIAEGYSVSREKKESFPLTVTSAQKNPTAFYLCASSIVWQGARVNEKLFFGSGTQLSVL.

CDR3 nucleotides: TGCGCCAGCAGGTCAACAGGGGGCCCCAGCTATGGCTACACCTTC. It is translated as CASRSTGGPSYGYTF. This chain joins TRBV5-1 and TRBJ1-2, with TRBD1 identical over 9 bases. In germline, CDR1 is SGHRS, CDR2 YFSETQ. The CDR3 contains 15 residues. V trimming: 5 bases; J trimming: 4 bases; junction bases outside the gene matches: 9. The whole variable domain, filled in from reference TRBV5-1 and TRBJ1-2, reads KAGVTQTPRYLIKTRGQQVTLSCSPISGHRSVSWYQQTPGQGLQFLFEYFSETQRNKGNFPGRFSGRQFSNSRSEMNVSTLELGDSALYLCASRSTGGPSYGYTFGSGTRLTVV.

This clone was observed a single time. The rearrangement links TRBV6-2 or TRBV6-3 to TRBJ1-5; no clear D gene. Trimming removed 5 bases at V and 0 bases at J, with 8 bases between. Germline V gene sequence: CDR1 MNHEY, CDR2 SVGEGT. CDR3 length: 14 residues. The chain's CDR3 is CASSQWLSNQPQHF. The CDR3, as DNA: TGTGCCAGCAGTCAATGGCTTAGCAATCAGCCCCAGCATTTT.

To note about this clone: A read error may account for a junction end that differs from germline. CDR3 sequence: CASSAGTGRSDTQYF. The CDR3 nucleotides read TGTGCTAGCAGTGCCGGGACAGGGCGTTCGGATACGCAGTATTTT. The chain recombines TRBV7-7 with TRBJ2-3; TRBD1 matches at 9 bases. This CDR3 contains 15 residues. Germline V lookup: CDR1 SSHAT, CDR2 FNYEAQ (reference sequence).

This chain links TRBV28 with TRBJ1-1, with TRBD1 matching over 8 bases. The CDR3 contains 13 residues. Trimming at V came to 7 bases and at J to 6 bases, leaving 7 bases not matched to a gene. Germline V CDR1 and CDR2: MDHEN, SYDVKM. The CDR3 nucleotides read TGTGCCAGCATGCGGACAGGGATATCTGAAGCTTTCTTT. This sequence encodes CASMRTGISEAFF.

CDR3 nucleotide sequence: TGCGCCAGCAGCCAGGCTTGGGCGCCCCAAGAGACCCAGTACTTC. As protein: CASSQAWAPQETQYF. The rearrangement uses TRBV4-1 and TRBJ2-5; no reliable D call. Germline V gene sequence: CDR1 MGHRA, CDR2 YSYEKL. The CDR3 runs to 15 residues. V dropped 3 bases and J dropped 1 base, with 12 bases sitting between them.

The V gene is TRBV11-3, the J gene TRBJ2-3, with no clear D. V lost 5 bases to trimming and J lost 5 bases, with 8 bases between them. Germline V lookup: CDR1 SGHNT, CDR2 YENEEA. The CDR3 runs 12 residues. The CDR3 nucleotides are TGTGCCAGCAGCCGAGGCAGAGATACGCAGTATTTT. Its translation: CASSRGRDTQYF.

This rearrangement joins TRBV11-2 to TRBJ1-2; D gene uncertain. The germline V and J ends were trimmed by 1 base and 5 bases, with 14 bases remaining between them. This CDR3 contains 15 residues. CDR1 is SGHAT and CDR2 is FQNNGV in the germline V gene. CDR3 nucleotides: TGTGCCAGCAGCTTAGCCGCGGGGTTGGGGTATGGCTACACCTTC. Its translation is CASSLAAGLGYGYTF.

The rearrangement joins TRBV19 to TRBJ1-5, with TRBD1 matching over 9 bases. The CDR3 covers 15 residues. Trimming cost V 5 bases and J 1 base; bases outside gene matches: 3. Germline lookup yields CDR1 LNHDA and CDR2 SQIVND (reference sequence). CDR3 loop: CASSSGQGSNQPQHF. The CDR3, as DNA: TGTGCCAGTAGTTCGGGACAGGGAAGCAATCAGCCCCAGCATTTT.

The chain links TRBV11-2 to TRBJ1-6, with D possibly TRBD1 on 5 matching bases. This CDR3 region has 19 residues. From germline, CDR1 is SGHAT and CDR2 FQNNGV. The germline V and J ends were trimmed by 1 base and 5 bases, with 21 bases remaining between them. For the CDR3, the DNA is TGTGCCAGCAGCTTAGTCCGCGGCGGGGGTCTGGGTAATAATTCACCCCTCCACTTT. This sequence encodes CASSLVRGGGLGNNSPLHF.

The rearrangement links TRBV7-8 to TRBJ1-6, with 9 bases matching TRBD1. Germline trimming cut 5 bases from V and 9 bases from J; bases unmatched to any gene: 14. Germline CDR1 and CDR2: SGHVS and FQNEAQ. This CDR3 comprises 17 residues. The CDR3 sequence: CASSRRRPGTGTSPLHF. The CDR3 nucleotides read TGTGCCAGCAGCCGGCGGAGACCCGGGACAGGGACTTCACCCCTCCACTTT.

The chain carries TRBV11-3 and TRBJ2-5; 8 bases are shared with TRBD2. This CDR3 spans 16 amino acids. Germline lookup yields CDR1 SGHNT and CDR2 YENEEA. The V gene end was trimmed by 5 bases and the J gene end by 4 bases; junction bases not matched to a gene: 12. The CDR3 DNA follows: TGTGCCAGCAGCCCCCGGGGGGGGCCAAGAGGAGAGACCCAGTACTTC. Its translation: CASSPRGGPRGETQYF.

V is TRBV28 and J is TRBJ1-2; no reliable D call. Germline CDR1 and CDR2: MDHEN and SYDVKM. This CDR3 comprises 12 residues. V shed 4 bases and J shed 6 bases, with 9 bases lying between them. CDR3 DNA: TGTGCCAGCAGTTCGGGTCGAGATGGCTACACCTTC. Translated: CASSSGRDGYTF.

The V gene is TRBV30, the J gene TRBJ1-2, with D possibly TRBD1 on 5 matching bases. Germline V gene lookup returns CDR1 GTSNPN and CDR2 SVGIG (reference sequence). This CDR3 has 12 residues. The V gene lost 4 bases and the J gene lost 5 bases, with 11 bases spanning the gap. CDR3 nucleotide sequence: TGTGCCTGGACCCAGGGAATATATGGCTACACCTTC. Protein: CAWTQGIYGYTF.

The chain is built from TRBV5-3 and TRBJ2-1, with D possibly being TRBD1 (6 bases). TRBV5-3 has ORF status, its function being uncertain. The CDR3 is 16 residues long. V lost 1 base to trimming and J lost 6 bases, with 17 bases between them. The CDR3 region is CARSLRTRQDINEQFF. In nucleotides, the CDR3 is TGTGCCAGAAGCTTGCGTACTAGACAGGACATCAATGAGCAGTTCTTC.